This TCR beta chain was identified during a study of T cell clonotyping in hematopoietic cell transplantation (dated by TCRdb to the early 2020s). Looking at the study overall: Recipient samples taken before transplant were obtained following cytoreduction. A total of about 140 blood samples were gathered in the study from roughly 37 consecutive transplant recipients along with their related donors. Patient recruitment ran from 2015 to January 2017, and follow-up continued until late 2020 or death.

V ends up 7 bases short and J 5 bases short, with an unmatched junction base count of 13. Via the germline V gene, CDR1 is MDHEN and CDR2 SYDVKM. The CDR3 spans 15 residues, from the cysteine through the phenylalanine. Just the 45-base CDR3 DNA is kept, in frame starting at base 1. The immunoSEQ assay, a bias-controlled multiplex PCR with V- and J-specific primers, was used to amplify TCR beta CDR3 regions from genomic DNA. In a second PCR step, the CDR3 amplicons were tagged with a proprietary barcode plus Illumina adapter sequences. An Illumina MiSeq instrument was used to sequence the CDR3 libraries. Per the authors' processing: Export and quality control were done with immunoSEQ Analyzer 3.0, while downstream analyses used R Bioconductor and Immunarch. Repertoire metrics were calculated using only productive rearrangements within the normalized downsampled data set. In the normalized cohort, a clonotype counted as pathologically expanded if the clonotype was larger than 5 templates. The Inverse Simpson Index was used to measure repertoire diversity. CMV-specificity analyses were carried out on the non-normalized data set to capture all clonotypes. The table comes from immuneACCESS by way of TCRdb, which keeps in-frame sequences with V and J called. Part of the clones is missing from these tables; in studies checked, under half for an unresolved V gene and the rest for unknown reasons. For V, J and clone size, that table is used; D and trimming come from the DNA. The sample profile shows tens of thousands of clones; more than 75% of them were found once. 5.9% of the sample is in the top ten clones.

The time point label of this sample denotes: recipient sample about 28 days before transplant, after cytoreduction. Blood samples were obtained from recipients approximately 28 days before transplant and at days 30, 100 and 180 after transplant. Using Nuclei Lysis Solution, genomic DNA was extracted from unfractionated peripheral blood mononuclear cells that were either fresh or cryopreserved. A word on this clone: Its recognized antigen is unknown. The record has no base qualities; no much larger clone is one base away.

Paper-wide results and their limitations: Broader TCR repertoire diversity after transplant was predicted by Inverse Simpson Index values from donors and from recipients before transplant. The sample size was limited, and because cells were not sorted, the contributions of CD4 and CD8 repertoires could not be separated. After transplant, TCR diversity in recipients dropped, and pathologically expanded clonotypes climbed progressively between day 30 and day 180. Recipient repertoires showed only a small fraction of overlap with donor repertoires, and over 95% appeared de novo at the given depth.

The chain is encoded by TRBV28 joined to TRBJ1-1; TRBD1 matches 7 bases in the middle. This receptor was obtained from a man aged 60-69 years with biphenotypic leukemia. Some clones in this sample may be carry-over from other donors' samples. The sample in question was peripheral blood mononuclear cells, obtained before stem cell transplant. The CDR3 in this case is CASKEQGTSTTEAFF. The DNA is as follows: TGTGCCAGCAAGGAACAGGGGACGTCCACTACTGAAGCTTTCTTT.